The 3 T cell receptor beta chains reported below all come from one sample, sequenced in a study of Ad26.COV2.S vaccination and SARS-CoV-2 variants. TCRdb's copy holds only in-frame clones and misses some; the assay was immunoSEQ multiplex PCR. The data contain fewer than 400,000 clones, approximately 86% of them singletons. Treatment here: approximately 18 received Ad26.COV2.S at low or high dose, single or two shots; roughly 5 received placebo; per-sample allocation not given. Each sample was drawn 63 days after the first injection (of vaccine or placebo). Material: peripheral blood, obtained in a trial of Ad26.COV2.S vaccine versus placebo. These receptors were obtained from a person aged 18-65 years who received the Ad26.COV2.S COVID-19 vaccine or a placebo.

In DNA form, the CDR3 reads TGTGCCAGCAGCTTATCATTCGGGGCAGGGAGGTCCTACGAGCAGTACTTC. As protein: CASSLSFGAGRSYEQYF. The chain recombines TRBV7-9 with TRBJ2-7, with D possibly being TRBD2 (6 bases). Germline V gene data show CDR1 as SEHNR and CDR2 as FQNEAQ (reference sequence). There are 17 residues in the CDR3. Trimming removed 2 bases at V and 1 base at J, with 18 bases between.

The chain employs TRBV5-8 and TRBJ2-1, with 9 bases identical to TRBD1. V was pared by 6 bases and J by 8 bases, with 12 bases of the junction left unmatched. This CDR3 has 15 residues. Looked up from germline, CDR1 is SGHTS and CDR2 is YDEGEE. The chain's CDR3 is CASTIGDRDFYEQFF. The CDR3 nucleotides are TGTGCCAGCACTATAGGGGACAGGGATTTCTATGAGCAGTTCTTC.

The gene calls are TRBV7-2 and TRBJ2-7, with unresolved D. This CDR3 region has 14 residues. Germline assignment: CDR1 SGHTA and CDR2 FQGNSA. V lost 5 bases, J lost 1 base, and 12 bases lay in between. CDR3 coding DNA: TGTGCCAGCAGCCCATCGGGTCAGTCCTACGAGCAGTACTTC. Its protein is CASSPSGQSYEQYF.